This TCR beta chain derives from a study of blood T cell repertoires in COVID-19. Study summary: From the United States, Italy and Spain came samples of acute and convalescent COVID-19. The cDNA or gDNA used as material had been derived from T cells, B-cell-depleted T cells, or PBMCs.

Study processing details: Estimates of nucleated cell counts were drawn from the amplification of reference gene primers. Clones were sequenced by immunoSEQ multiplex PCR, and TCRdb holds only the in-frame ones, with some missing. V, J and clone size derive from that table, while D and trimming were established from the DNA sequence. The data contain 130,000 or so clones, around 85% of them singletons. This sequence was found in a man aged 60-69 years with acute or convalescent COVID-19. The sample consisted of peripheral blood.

Written as DNA, the CDR3 is TGTGCCAGCAGCTTCGTAAAATTCACCGGGGAGCTGTTTTTT. Translation gives CASSFVKFTGELFF. The chain links TRBV7-8 to TRBJ2-2; D ambiguous. Germline V CDR1 and CDR2: SGHVS, FQNEAQ. There are 14 residues in the CDR3. V was cut by 3 bases and J by 4 bases, with 9 bases left in between.